These 6 T cell receptor beta chains came from one sample sequenced in a study of cytomegalovirus exposure and HLA in healthy donors. PCR primers comprised 60 Vbeta and 13 Jbeta primers. Profiled with immunoSEQ multiplex PCR; TCRdb holds only in-frame clones, not every one. The sample includes 220,000 or so clones, around 75% of them seen just once. Specimen: PBMCs. Receptors were obtained from a woman in her twenties or thirties in good health and CMV-seronegative.

V gene TRBV11-2 combines with J gene TRBJ2-7; 7 bases fit TRBD1. V shed 6 bases, J shed 2 bases, and the junction held 7 bases outside the gene matches. From germline, CDR1 is SGHAT and CDR2 FQNNGV. This CDR3 spans 14 amino acids. CDR3: CASSTGTAAYEQYF. The CDR3 DNA sequence: TGTGCCAGCAGTACCGGGACAGCAGCCTACGAGCAGTACTTC.

The chain combines TRBV29-1 with TRBJ1-1; no clear D. The CDR3 consists of 11 residues. The V and J ends lost 5 bases and 1 base respectively, with 5 bases between them. Germline V gene data show CDR1 as SQVTM and CDR2 as ANQGSEA. CDR3: CSVSRNTEAFF. The DNA for the CDR3 is TGCAGCGTTTCCCGGAACACTGAAGCTTTCTTT.

The CDR3 is CASSPGGTEAFF. CDR3 sequence (DNA): TGTGCCAGCAGCCCCGGGGGCACTGAAGCTTTCTTT. This sequence joins TRBV27 and TRBJ1-1; a possible D gene is TRBD1 (5 bases). V dropped 6 bases and J dropped 4 bases, with 9 bases sitting between them. The CDR3 is 12 residues long. CDR1 MNHEY and CDR2 SMNVEV come from the germline V gene (reference sequence).

The chain links TRBV10-3 to TRBJ2-7; possible D gene TRBD1, 5 bases. The germline CDR1 and CDR2 sequences are ENHRY and SYGVKD. V lost 4 bases and J 2 bases, leaving 21 bases between the germline ends. The CDR3 loop spans 17 amino acids. The CDR3 nucleotides are TGTGCCATCAGTGTAGCCCAGGGAAGACTGGGTCCCTACGAGCAGTACTTC. Protein: CAISVAQGRLGPYEQYF.

The rearrangement joins TRBV7-9 to TRBJ1-1, with D possibly matching TRBD1 (5 bases). CDR1 SEHNR and CDR2 FQNEAQ come from the germline V gene (reference sequence). V shed 10 bases and J shed 4 bases, with 13 bases lying between them. The CDR3 loop spans 12 amino acids. For the CDR3, the DNA is TGTGCCACCCACTTAGGGGCCACTGAAGCTTTCTTT. Translating it yields CATHLGATEAFF.

This chain joins TRBV12-5 and TRBJ2-1, with D perhaps matching TRBD2 (7 bases). The germline V and J ends were trimmed by 7 bases and 4 bases, with 20 bases remaining between them. Germline lookup yields CDR1 LGHNT and CDR2 FRNRAP. The CDR3 length is 16 residues. CDR3: CASAPTGGARYNEQFF. CDR3 coding DNA: TGTGCTAGTGCCCCAACGGGGGGCGCAAGGTACAATGAGCAGTTCTTC.